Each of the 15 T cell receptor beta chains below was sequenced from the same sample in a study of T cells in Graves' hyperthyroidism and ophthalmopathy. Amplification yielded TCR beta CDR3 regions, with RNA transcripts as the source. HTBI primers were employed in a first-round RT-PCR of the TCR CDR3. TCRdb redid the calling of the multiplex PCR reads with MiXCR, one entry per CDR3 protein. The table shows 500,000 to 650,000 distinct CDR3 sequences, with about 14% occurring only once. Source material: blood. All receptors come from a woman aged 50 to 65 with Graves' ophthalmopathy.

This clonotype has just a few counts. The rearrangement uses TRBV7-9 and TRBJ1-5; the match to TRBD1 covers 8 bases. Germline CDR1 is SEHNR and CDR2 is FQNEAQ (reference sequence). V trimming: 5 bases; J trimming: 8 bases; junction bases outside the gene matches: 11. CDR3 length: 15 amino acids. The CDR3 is CASSPGTGYIEPQHF. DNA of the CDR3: TGTGCCAGCAGCCCCGGGACAGGCTATATCGAGCCCCAGCATTTT.

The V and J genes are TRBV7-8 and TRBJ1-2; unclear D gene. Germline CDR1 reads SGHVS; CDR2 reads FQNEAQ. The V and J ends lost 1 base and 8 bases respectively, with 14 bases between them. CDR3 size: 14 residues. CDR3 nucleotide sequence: TGTGCCAGCAGCTTAGGATTTGGCGTGGAGGGCTACACCTTC. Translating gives CASSLGFGVEGYTF. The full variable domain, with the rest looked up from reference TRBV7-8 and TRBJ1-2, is GAGVSQSPRYKVAKRGQDVALRCDPISGHVSLFWYQQALGQGPEFLTYFQNEAQLDKSGLPSDRFFAERPEGSVSTLKIQRTQQEDSAVYLCASSLGFGVEGYTFGSGTRLTVV.

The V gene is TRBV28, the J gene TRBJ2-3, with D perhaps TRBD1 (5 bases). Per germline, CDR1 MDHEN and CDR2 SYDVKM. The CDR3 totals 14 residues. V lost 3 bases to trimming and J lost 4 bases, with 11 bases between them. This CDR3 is CASSLWAGPDTQYF. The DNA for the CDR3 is TGTGCCAGCAGTTTGTGGGCAGGGCCAGATACGCAGTATTTT.

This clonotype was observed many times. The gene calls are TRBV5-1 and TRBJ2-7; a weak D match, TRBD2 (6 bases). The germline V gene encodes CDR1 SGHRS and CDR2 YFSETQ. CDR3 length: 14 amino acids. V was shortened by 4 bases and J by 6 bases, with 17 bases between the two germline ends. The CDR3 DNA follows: TGCGCCAGCAGCGCGACTAGTTCCTCGCTCGAGCAGTACTTC. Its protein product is CASSATSSSLEQYF. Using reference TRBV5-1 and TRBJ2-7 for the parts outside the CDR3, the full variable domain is KAGVTQTPRYLIKTRGQQVTLSCSPISGHRSVSWYQQTPGQGLQFLFEYFSETQRNKGNFPGRFSGRQFSNSRSEMNVSTLELGDSALYLCASSATSSSLEQYFGPGTRLTVT.

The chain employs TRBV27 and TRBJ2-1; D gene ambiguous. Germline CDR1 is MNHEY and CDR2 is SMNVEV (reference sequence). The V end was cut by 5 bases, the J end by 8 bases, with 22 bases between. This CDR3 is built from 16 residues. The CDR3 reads CASSATGPLGPDEQFF. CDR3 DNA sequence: TGTGCCAGCAGTGCCACCGGGCCCCTGGGCCCCGATGAGCAGTTCTTC.

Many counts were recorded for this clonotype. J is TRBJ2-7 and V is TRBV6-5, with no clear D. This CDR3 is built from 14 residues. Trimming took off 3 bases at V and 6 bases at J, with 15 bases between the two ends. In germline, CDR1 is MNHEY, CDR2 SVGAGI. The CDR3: CASSYGHGSGEQYF. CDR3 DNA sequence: TGTGCCAGCAGTTATGGGCACGGGTCGGGCGAGCAGTACTTC.

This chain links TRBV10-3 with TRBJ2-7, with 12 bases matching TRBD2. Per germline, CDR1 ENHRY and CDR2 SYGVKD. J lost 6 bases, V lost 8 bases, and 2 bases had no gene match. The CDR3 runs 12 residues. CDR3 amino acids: CAIGLAGIEQYF. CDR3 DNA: TGTGCCATCGGACTAGCGGGAATCGAGCAGTACTTC.

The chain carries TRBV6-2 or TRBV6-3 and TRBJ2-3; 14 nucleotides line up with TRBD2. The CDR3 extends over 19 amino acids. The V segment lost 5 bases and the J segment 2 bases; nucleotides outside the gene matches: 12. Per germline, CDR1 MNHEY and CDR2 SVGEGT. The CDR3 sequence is CASSSSGLAGEGHTDTQYF. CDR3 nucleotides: TGTGCCAGCAGTAGCTCGGGACTAGCGGGAGAGGGGCACACAGATACGCAGTATTTT.

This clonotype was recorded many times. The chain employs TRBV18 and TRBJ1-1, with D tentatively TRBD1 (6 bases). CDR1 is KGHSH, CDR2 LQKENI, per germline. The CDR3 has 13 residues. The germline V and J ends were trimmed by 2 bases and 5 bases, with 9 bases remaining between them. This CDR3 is CASSPEGGTEAFF. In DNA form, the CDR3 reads TGTGCCAGCTCACCAGAGGGGGGTACTGAAGCTTTCTTT.

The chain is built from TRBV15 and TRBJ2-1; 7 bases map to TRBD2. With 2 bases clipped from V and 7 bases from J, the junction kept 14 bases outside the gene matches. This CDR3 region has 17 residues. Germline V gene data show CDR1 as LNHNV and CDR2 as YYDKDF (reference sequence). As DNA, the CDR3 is TGTGCCACCAGCAGAAGAGAGGCGGGAGCCTGGAGGAATGAGCAGTTCTTC. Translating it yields CATSRREAGAWRNEQFF. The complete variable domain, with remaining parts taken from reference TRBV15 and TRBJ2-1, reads DAMVIQNPRYQVTQFGKPVTLSCSQTLNHNVMYWYQQKSSQAPKLLFHYYDKDFNNEADTPDNFQSRRPNTSFCFLDIRSPGLGDTAMYLCATSRREAGAWRNEQFFGPGTRLTVL.

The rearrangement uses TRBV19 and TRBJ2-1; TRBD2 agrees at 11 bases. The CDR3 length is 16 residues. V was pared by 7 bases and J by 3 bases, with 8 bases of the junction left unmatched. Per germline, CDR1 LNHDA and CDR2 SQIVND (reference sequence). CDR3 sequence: CASTGYGTSGYNEQFF. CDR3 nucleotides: TGTGCCAGTACGGGGTACGGGACTAGCGGCTACAATGAGCAGTTCTTC. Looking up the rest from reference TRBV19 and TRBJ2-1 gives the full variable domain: DGGITQSPKYLFRKEGQNVTLSCEQNLNHDAMYWYRQDPGQGLRLIYYSQIVNDFQKGDIAEGYSVSREKKESFPLTVTSAQKNPTAFYLCASTGYGTSGYNEQFFGPGTRLTVL.

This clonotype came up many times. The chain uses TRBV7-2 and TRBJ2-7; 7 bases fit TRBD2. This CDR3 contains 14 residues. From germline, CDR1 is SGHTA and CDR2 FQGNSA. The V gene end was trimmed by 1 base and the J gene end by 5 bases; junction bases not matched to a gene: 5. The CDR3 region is CASSLGTRPHEQYF. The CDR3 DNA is TGTGCCAGCAGCTTAGGGACTAGACCCCACGAGCAGTACTTC.

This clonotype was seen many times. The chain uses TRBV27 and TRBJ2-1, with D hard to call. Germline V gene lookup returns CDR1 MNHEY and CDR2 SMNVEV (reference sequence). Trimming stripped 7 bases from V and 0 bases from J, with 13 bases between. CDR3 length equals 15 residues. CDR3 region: CASTTAVSSYNEQFF. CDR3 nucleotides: TGTGCCAGCACCACCGCGGTCAGCTCCTACAATGAGCAGTTCTTC.

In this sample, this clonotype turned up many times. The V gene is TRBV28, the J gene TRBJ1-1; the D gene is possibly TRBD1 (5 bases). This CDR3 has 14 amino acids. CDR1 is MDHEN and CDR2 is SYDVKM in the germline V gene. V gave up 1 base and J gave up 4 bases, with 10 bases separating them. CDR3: CASSLFGGRTEAFF. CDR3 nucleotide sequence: TGTGCCAGCAGTTTATTTGGGGGTCGCACTGAAGCTTTCTTT.

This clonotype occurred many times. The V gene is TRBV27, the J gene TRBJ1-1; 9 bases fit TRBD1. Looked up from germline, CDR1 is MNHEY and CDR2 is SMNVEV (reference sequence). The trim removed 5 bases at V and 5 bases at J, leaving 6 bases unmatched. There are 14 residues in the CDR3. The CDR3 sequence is CASSPNRGRTEAFF. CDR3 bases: TGTGCCAGCAGTCCCAACAGGGGGCGGACTGAAGCTTTCTTT.